This entry features one T cell receptor (beta chain) sequence. The antigen it recognizes is unknown. Base qualities were left out, and no much larger clone turns up one base away. This sample is part of a study of blood T cell repertoires in COVID-19 (dated by TCRdb to the early 2020s). In terms of the full investigation: Samples covering the acute and convalescent phases of COVID-19 were provided by collaborators in the United States, Italy and Spain. The prospective study material was composed of cDNA or gDNA derived from T cells, B-cell-depleted T cells, or PBMCs. The dataset comprised deeply sampled blood TCRbeta repertoires from subjects exposed to, actively infected with, or recovered from COVID-19. The repertoires were made available in a free public database intended to serve as a resource for research on the immune response to SARS-CoV-2. The samples were drawn from the first 160 participants of the ongoing ImmuneRACE study and from about 1,200 subjects provided by 6 global collaborators. The sample metadata nearly always contained a de-identified subject ID, COVID-19 status, age in years and sex. Where HLA class I and class II types were available, the types were taken from metadata supplied by the sample provider, not from assay-based typing.

Collaborating institutions collected whole blood in K2EDTA tubes following their own protocols. For TCRbeta analysis, collaborator samples were shipped as frozen whole blood, as isolated PBMCs, or as DNA extracted from either sample type. TCRbeta CDR3 regions were amplified from genomic DNA using the immunoSEQ Assay, a bias-controlled multiplex PCR. Turning to the authors' computational methods: The number of nucleated cells in each sample was estimated from the amplification of reference gene primers within the assay. Sequence reads were collapsed and filtered to measure the absolute abundance of every unique TCRbeta CDR3 rearrangement. For each sample, productive Simpson clonality was calculated as the square root of Simpson's diversity index across productive rearrangements. TCRdb stores this immuneACCESS table with in-frame sequences only. Part of the clones is absent; in the studies checked, under half of the shortfall reflects unresolved V genes, and no reason is known for the rest. The D gene and trimming were derived from the DNA, and the V and J assignments and clone size from that table. The sample contains approximately 150,000 clones, over 75% of them found a single time. Approximately 11% of the sample lies in the top ten.

The paper's findings and limits, for the study overall: Clinical and demographic metadata were provided uncurated, with the amount varying by source and participant.

The CDR3 numbers 15 residues from cysteine through phenylalanine. Left in the record is the CDR3 DNA by itself, 45 bases read in frame from the first base. Looking up the germline V gene yields CDR1 LGHNA and CDR2 YNFKEQ. V and J are trimmed by 4 bases and 7 bases, and the gene matches miss 6 bases of the junction. The TCR comes from a man between 60 and 75 years old with active or convalescent COVID-19. Sequencing used peripheral blood. This chain joins TRBV4-2 to TRBJ1-4; 10 junctional bases match TRBD1. The CDR3 in this case is CASSRQDRGSEKLFF. The nucleotide sequence reads as follows: TGTGCCAGCAGCCGACAGGACAGGGGGAGTGAAAAACTGTTTTTT.